The 31 T cell receptor beta chains in this list originate from one sample, sequenced in a study of post-analysis software for immune sequencing data. Study-level findings and limits: The study found TRBV5-6, TRBV5-1 and TRBV20-1 among a handful of TRBV segments more frequent in patients than controls.

No cognate antigen is known for these TCRs. TCR beta cDNA libraries had unique molecular identifiers. TCRdb re-called the PCR reads through MiXCR, storing one row per CDR3 protein. The sample records over 700,000 distinct CDR3 sequences, approximately 30% being singletons. The specimen sequenced was blood. These receptors were obtained from a girl between 5 and 17 years old with multiple sclerosis.

The chain employs TRBV12-3 or TRBV12-4 and TRBJ1-2; D unresolved. Deletions cut 3 bases from V and 8 bases from J, with 13 bases between. The CDR3 is 13 amino acids. Here the CDR3 DNA reads TGTGCCAGCAGTTTTTTGGCCGAGGGAGGCTACACCTTC. Amino acid sequence: CASSFLAEGGYTF.

In the case of this clonotype: A read error is possible here, since a much larger clone lies one base away. The CDR3 spells CASSFGSRNQSQHF. The CDR3 region has the DNA TGTGCCAGCAGTTTCGGCTCCCGCAATCAGTCCCAGCATTTT. This chain uses TRBV12-3 or TRBV12-4 with TRBJ1-5; D not certain. The CDR3 loop spans 14 amino acids.

A word on this clonotype: At one end the junction does not follow the germline gene, possibly because of a read error. The chain carries TRBV7-2 and TRBJ2-1; D unclear. This CDR3 is built from 14 residues. Germline CDR1 and CDR2: SGHTA and FQGNSA. Written as DNA, the CDR3 is TGCGCCAGCAGCCGACACGGCTCCTACAATGAGCAGTTCTTC. Protein sequence: CASSRHGSYNEQFF.

The chain uses TRBV29-1 and TRBJ1-1, with a tentative D call TRBD1 (5 bases). The V and J ends lost 6 bases and 2 bases respectively, with 7 bases between them. The V gene's germline CDR1 is SQVTM and CDR2 ANQGSEA. The CDR3 length is 11 residues. The CDR3 reads CSVGHNTEAFF. CDR3 coding DNA: TGCAGCGTCGGACACAACACTGAAGCTTTCTTT.

This clonotype occurred once. Mismatch with germline at one junction end may stem from a read error. This chain connects TRBV27 to TRBJ2-3; D perhaps matches TRBD2 (6 bases). CDR1 and CDR2 from the germline V gene are MNHEY and SMNVEV (reference sequence). The CDR3 is 12 residues long. The CDR3 spells CASMDYQDAQYF. CDR3 in DNA: TGTGCCAGCATGGACTACCAAGATGCGCAGTATTTT.

This clonotype was seen a handful of times. The rearrangement links TRBV20-1 to TRBJ2-5, with TRBD2 matching 7 bases. In germline, CDR1 is DFQATT, CDR2 SNEGSKA (reference sequence). The V and J ends lost 0 bases and 7 bases, in that order; junction bases with no gene match: 8. This CDR3 is 14 amino acids long. The CDR3 region has the DNA TGCAGTGCTAGAGATCCGCTCGGGGGGTGGACCCAGTACTTC. It yields the protein CSARDPLGGWTQYF.

This clonotype appeared a few times. The chain recombines TRBV28 with TRBJ2-2; TRBD2 matches at 12 bases. The J segment lost 0 bases and the V segment lost 3 bases, leaving 2 bases of the junction unmatched. CDR3 length: 17 residues. The germline V gene encodes CDR1 MDHEN and CDR2 SYDVKM. The CDR3 spells CASSFGTSGPNTGELFF. CDR3 coding DNA: TGTGCCAGCAGTTTTGGGACTAGCGGGCCGAACACCGGGGAGCTGTTTTTT.

This clonotype was seen at least ten times. J is TRBJ1-2 and V is TRBV20-1, with D possibly matching TRBD1 (6 bases). The CDR3 length is 11 residues. V was cut by 5 bases and J by 7 bases, with 11 bases left in between. The germline V gene encodes CDR1 DFQATT and CDR2 SNEGSKA (reference sequence). The CDR3 bases are TGCAGTGCTTCCAGGGGCATTGGCTACACCTTC. It codes for CSASRGIGYTF.

The chain couples TRBV6-6 to TRBJ2-7; possible D gene TRBD1, 5 bases. CDR1 MNHNY and CDR2 SVGAGI come from the germline V gene (reference sequence). Trimming took 9 bases from V and 2 from J, leaving 14 bases between them. The CDR3 contains 13 residues. CDR3 nucleotide sequence: TGTGCCAGTCGCGGTGACAGAGCCTACGAGCAGTACTTC. Protein: CASRGDRAYEQYF.

The chain joins TRBV7-9 to TRBJ1-4; D might be TRBD1 (6 bases). V was cut by 5 bases and J by 5 bases, with 12 bases left in between. The germline V gene has CDR1 SEHNR and CDR2 FQNEAQ (reference sequence). CDR3 length: 14 amino acids. CDR3 in DNA: TGTGCCAGCAGCCGGACAGTAGAGAATGAAAAACTGTTTTTT. This encodes CASSRTVENEKLFF.

Comment on this clonotype: One end of the junction varies from germline; a read error may be responsible. The chain combines TRBV2 with TRBJ1-6; D is ambiguous. Germline loops: CDR1 SNHLY, CDR2 FYNNEI. The CDR3 totals 15 residues. In DNA form, the CDR3 reads TGTGTCAGCAGGCCCGGATTAGAGGCAAATTCACCCCTCCACTTT. Protein product: CVSRPGLEANSPLHF.

The J gene is TRBJ1-6, the V gene TRBV6-5; no definite D call. CDR1 MNHEY and CDR2 SVGAGI come from the germline V gene. Trimming pared 10 bases from V and 2 bases from J, leaving 18 bases between. The CDR3 consists of 16 residues. For the CDR3, the DNA is TGTGCCACTAACCGGGGAGGATTAACCTATAATTCACCCCTCCACTTT. It specifies CATNRGGLTYNSPLHF.

The rearrangement joins TRBV11-2 to TRBJ2-1; no reliable D call. The CDR3 consists of 15 residues. From germline, CDR1 is SGHAT and CDR2 FQNNGV. Trimming stripped 4 bases from V and 6 bases from J, with 16 bases between. In DNA form, the CDR3 reads TGTGCCAGCAGCTACCTCGGTTCGAGACCCAATGAGCAGTTCTTC. Protein: CASSYLGSRPNEQFF.

This chain links TRBV10-3 with TRBJ2-3; either TRBD1 or TRBD2 may fit D (7 bases each). Germline V gene sequence: CDR1 ENHRY, CDR2 SYGVKD. This CDR3 region has 18 residues. Trimming took off 4 bases at V and 2 bases at J, with 22 bases between the two ends. CDR3 region: CAISVPLTSGGDTDTQYF. Here the CDR3 DNA reads TGTGCCATCAGTGTCCCCTTGACCTCAGGGGGGGACACAGATACGCAGTATTTT.

This clonotype appeared many times. This rearrangement joins TRBV5-6 to TRBJ2-3; the match to TRBD1 covers 8 bases. Germline loops: CDR1 SGHDT, CDR2 YYEEEE. V was pared by 2 bases and J by 4 bases, with 3 bases of the junction left unmatched. The CDR3 has 14 residues. The CDR3 region is CASSFGQGADTQYF. In DNA form, the CDR3 reads TGTGCCAGCAGCTTTGGACAGGGCGCAGATACGCAGTATTTT. Filled out from reference TRBV5-6 and TRBJ2-3, the complete variable domain reads DAGVTQSPTHLIKTRGQQVTLRCSPKSGHDTVSWYQQALGQGPQFIFQYYEEEERQRGNFPDRFSGHQFPNYSSELNVNALLLGDSALYLCASSFGQGADTQYFGPGTRLTVL.

The chain joins TRBV27 to TRBJ1-2; TRBD1 aligns across 9 bases. With V trimmed by 8 bases and J by 7 bases, 5 bases remained unmatched. The CDR3 covers 12 residues. Per germline, CDR1 MNHEY and CDR2 SMNVEV (reference sequence). This CDR3 is CASATGGFGYTF. CDR3 in DNA: TGTGCCAGCGCGACAGGGGGGTTTGGCTACACCTTC.

The chain is built from TRBV20-1 and TRBJ2-2, with D unclear. Germline V gene sequence: CDR1 DFQATT, CDR2 SNEGSKA (reference sequence). Deletions cut 2 bases from V and 9 bases from J, with 13 bases between. The CDR3 spans 13 residues. Here the CDR3 reads CSARFPPGRELFF. The CDR3 nucleotides read TGCAGTGCTAGATTCCCCCCGGGCAGGGAGCTGTTTTTT.

This clonotype occurred a few times. V and J are TRBV3-1 and TRBJ1-5; D might be TRBD1 (6 bases). CDR1 and CDR2 (germline): LGHDT, YNNKEL (reference sequence). The CDR3 covers 15 residues. V lost 1 base, J lost 6 bases, and 13 bases lay in between. The CDR3 bases are TGTGCCAGCAGCCAAGGCCTGGGGGGCACTCAGCCCCAGCATTTT. Residues: CASSQGLGGTQPQHF.

This clonotype has more than one count but fewer than ten. The chain carries TRBV28 and TRBJ2-6; the D gene is possibly TRBD1 (6 bases). V was clipped by 6 bases and J by 4 bases, with 22 bases between them. The CDR3 sequence is 18 residues long. CDR1 and CDR2 (germline): MDHEN, SYDVKM. The CDR3 DNA follows: TGTGCCAGCAGGGGTCCCGCAGGGGCGACGAGGGGGGCCAACGTCCTGACTTTC. Protein product: CASRGPAGATRGANVLTF.

J is TRBJ2-5 and V is TRBV29-1; 8 bases fit TRBD2. This CDR3 is built from 13 residues. With 3 bases clipped from V and 5 bases from J, the junction kept 5 bases outside the gene matches. In germline, CDR1 is SQVTM, CDR2 ANQGSEA. CDR3 coding DNA: TGCAGCGTTGACGGGGGGGCCCAGGAGACCCAGTACTTC. It is translated as CSVDGGAQETQYF.

The chain recombines TRBV5-1 with TRBJ2-1, with 7 bases matching TRBD2. CDR1 and CDR2 from the germline V gene are SGHRS and YFSETQ. The V and J ends lost 3 bases and 0 bases, in that order; junction bases with no gene match: 9. The CDR3 has 17 amino acids. CDR3 coding DNA: TGCGCCAGCAGCTCCCTCGGGGGGAGGAGCTCCTACAATGAGCAGTTCTTC. This encodes CASSSLGGRSSYNEQFF.

This chain joins TRBV7-6 and TRBJ2-7; 7 bases fit TRBD2. Trimming took 5 bases from V and 3 from J; bases not matched to a gene: 13. This CDR3 spans 16 amino acids. Germline CDR1 and CDR2: SGHVS and FNYEAQ. CDR3 coding DNA: TGTGCCAGCAGCCAAAGGCAGCTAGCGGCCTTCTACGAGCAGTACTTC. Protein sequence: CASSQRQLAAFYEQYF.

This rearrangement joins TRBV15 to TRBJ2-1; a possible D gene is TRBD1 (6 bases). Trimming left V 3 bases short and J 9 bases short, with 21 bases between. This CDR3 is 16 amino acids long. Looked up from germline, CDR1 is LNHNV and CDR2 is YYDKDF (reference sequence). The CDR3 DNA is TGTGCCACCAGCAGCCCGAGGGGGACCGGACAGCGTGAGCAGTTCTTC. This sequence encodes CATSSPRGTGQREQFF. Full variable domain (rest looked up from reference TRBV15 and TRBJ2-1): DAMVIQNPRYQVTQFGKPVTLSCSQTLNHNVMYWYQQKSSQAPKLLFHYYDKDFNNEADTPDNFQSRRPNTSFCFLDIRSPGLGDTAMYLCATSSPRGTGQREQFFGPGTRLTVL.

There are a few counts of this clonotype. The CDR3 reads CSARLDEKLFF. CDR3 DNA sequence: TGCAGTGCTCGCCTCGATGAAAAACTGTTTTTT. The chain recombines TRBV20-1 with TRBJ1-4; no clear D gene. Germline V lookup: CDR1 DFQATT, CDR2 SNEGSKA (reference sequence). The CDR3 loop spans 11 amino acids. With 5 bases removed from V and 6 bases from J, the gap between germline ends came to 7 bases.

This clonotype was seen at least ten times. For the CDR3, the DNA is TGCAGTGCTAGGCGGGAGAACACAGATACGCAGTATTTT. Translated: CSARRENTDTQYF. The chain joins TRBV20-1 to TRBJ2-3, with TRBD2 matching 7 bases. The length of the CDR3 is 13 residues. V shed 3 bases and J 2 bases; nucleotides not matched to a gene: 2. Germline V gene data show CDR1 as DFQATT and CDR2 as SNEGSKA (reference sequence).

This clonotype has just a few counts. The V gene is TRBV5-1, the J gene TRBJ2-3; 7 bases are shared with TRBD1. With 1 base clipped from V and 3 bases from J, the junction kept 5 bases outside the gene matches. Germline values: CDR1 SGHRS, CDR2 YFSETQ. This CDR3 is built from 15 residues. The CDR3 DNA follows: TGCGCCAGCAGCTTGTTACAGGGGCGGACAGATACGCAGTATTTT. This gives the protein CASSLLQGRTDTQYF. The whole variable domain, filled in from reference TRBV5-1 and TRBJ2-3, reads KAGVTQTPRYLIKTRGQQVTLSCSPISGHRSVSWYQQTPGQGLQFLFEYFSETQRNKGNFPGRFSGRQFSNSRSEMNVSTLELGDSALYLCASSLLQGRTDTQYFGPGTRLTVL.

The genes are TRBV10-3 and TRBJ1-2, with D unclear. Germline V gene data show CDR1 as ENHRY and CDR2 as SYGVKD. The CDR3 sequence is 13 residues long. Between the trimmed V and J ends, which lost 5 bases and 7 bases, there was a span of 14 bases. CDR3 residues: CAISSLTGGGYTF. CDR3 DNA sequence: TGTGCCATCAGTTCACTGACTGGAGGTGGCTACACCTTC.

The chain carries TRBV7-9 and TRBJ1-1, with D unresolved. Trimming pared 6 bases from V and 10 bases from J, leaving 21 bases between. There are 14 residues in the CDR3. The germline gives CDR1 SEHNR, CDR2 FQNEAQ (reference sequence). The CDR3 region has the DNA TGTGCCAGCAGGGGTTCGGGAGGCCGCCTGGGAGCTTTCTTT. It codes for CASRGSGGRLGAFF.

This CDR3 is CASSGEARVQETQYF. As DNA, the CDR3 is TGTGCCAGCAGCGGGGAGGCCAGGGTACAAGAGACCCAGTACTTC. This rearrangement joins TRBV5-6 to TRBJ2-5; D may be TRBD2 (6 bases). V gave up 4 bases and J gave up 2 bases, with 15 bases separating them. This CDR3 has 15 amino acids. The germline V gene has CDR1 SGHDT and CDR2 YYEEEE. Combining the CDR3 with reference TRBV5-6 and TRBJ2-5 gives the whole variable domain DAGVTQSPTHLIKTRGQQVTLRCSPKSGHDTVSWYQQALGQGPQFIFQYYEEEERQRGNFPDRFSGHQFPNYSSELNVNALLLGDSALYLCASSGEARVQETQYFGPGTRLLVL.

The sample holds a few counts of this clonotype. This sequence joins TRBV6-5 and TRBJ1-2; tentative D call: TRBD1 (5 bases). Germline V gene sequence: CDR1 MNHEY, CDR2 SVGAGI. The CDR3 is 12 amino acids. V lost 6 bases and J 4 bases, leaving 9 bases between the germline ends. CDR3 protein: CASRGGVYGYTF. The CDR3 DNA is TGTGCCAGCAGGGGAGGGGTCTATGGCTACACCTTC.

As regards this clonotype: Here the CDR3 omits its conserved ending phenylalanine or tryptophan, so a read error is the likely source. The chain combines TRBV3-1 with TRBJ2-1; D might be TRBD1 or TRBD2, each matching 6 bases. V lost 4 bases and J 3 bases, leaving 10 bases between the germline ends. The germline gives CDR1 LGHDT, CDR2 YNNKEL (reference sequence). The CDR3 contains 14 residues. CDR3: CASSRGTNYNEQFV. The CDR3 DNA sequence: TGTGCCAGCAGCCGCGGGACAAACTACAATGAGCAGTTCGTC.